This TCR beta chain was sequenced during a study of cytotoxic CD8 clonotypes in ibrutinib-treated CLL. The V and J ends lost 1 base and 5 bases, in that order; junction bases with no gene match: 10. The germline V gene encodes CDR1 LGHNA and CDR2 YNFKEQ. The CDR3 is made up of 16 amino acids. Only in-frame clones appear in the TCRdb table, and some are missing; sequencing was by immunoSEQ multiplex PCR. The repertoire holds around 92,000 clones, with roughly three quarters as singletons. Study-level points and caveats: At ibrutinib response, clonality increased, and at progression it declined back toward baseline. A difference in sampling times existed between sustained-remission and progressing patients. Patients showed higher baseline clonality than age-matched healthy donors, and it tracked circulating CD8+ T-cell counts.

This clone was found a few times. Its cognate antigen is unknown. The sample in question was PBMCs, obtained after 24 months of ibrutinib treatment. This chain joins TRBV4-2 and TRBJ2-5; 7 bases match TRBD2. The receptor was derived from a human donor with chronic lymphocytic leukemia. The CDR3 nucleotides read TGTGCCAGCAGCCAAGCGGGAGGAGGGGCAACCGAGACCCAGTACTTC. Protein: CASSQAGGGATETQYF.